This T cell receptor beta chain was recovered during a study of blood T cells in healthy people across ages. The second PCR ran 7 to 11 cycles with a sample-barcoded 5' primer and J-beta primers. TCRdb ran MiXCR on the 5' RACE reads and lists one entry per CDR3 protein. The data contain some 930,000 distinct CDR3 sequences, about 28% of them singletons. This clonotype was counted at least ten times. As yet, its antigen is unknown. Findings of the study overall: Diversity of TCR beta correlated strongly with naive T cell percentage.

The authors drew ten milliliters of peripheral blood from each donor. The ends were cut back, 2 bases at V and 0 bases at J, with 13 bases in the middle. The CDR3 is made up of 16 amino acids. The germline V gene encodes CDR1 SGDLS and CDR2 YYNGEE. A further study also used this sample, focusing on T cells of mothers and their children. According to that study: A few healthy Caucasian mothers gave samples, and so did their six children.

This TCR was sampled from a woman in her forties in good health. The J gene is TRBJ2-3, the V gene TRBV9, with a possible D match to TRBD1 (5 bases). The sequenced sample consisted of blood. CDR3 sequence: CASSVSGRASTDTQYF. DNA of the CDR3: TGTGCCAGCAGCGTCTCGGGCAGGGCTAGCACAGATACGCAGTATTTT.